The sequence of this T cell receptor delta chain was determined in a study of gamma-delta T cells after stem cell transplantation. The germline V gene encodes CDR1 TVYSNPD and CDR2 GDNSRS (reference sequence). V shed 1 base and J shed 0 bases, with 30 bases lying between them. The CDR3 extends over 20 amino acids. TCRdb processed the RT-PCR reads again with the CATT caller. The sample has about 10,000 delta-chain clones, around 42% seen once. Material for sequencing was gamma-delta T cells. This sequence was found in a human donor. It is not recorded whose cells these are; they may come from a transplant donor. The chain combines TRDV3 with TRDJ1; D is possibly TRDD2 (6 bases). CDR3 loop: CAFTAPWCPTNTPYTDKLIF. For the CDR3, the DNA is TGTGCCTTTACGGCCCCCTGGTGTCCTACGAATACTCCTTACACCGATAAACTCATCTTT. Combining the CDR3 with reference TRDV3 and TRDJ1 gives the whole variable domain CDKVTQSSPDQTVASGSEVVLLCTYDTVYSNPDLFWYRIRPDYSFQFVFYGDNSRSEGADFTQGRFSVKHILTQKAFHLVISPVRTEDSATYYCAFTAPWCPTNTPYTDKLIFGKGTRVTVEP.